This TCR beta chain was profiled in a study of OX40 agonist ivuxolimab in advanced cancers. Produced via immunoSEQ multiplex PCR; TCRdb's table is partial and in-frame only. The sample lists tens of thousands of clones, approximately 85% seen once, with approximately 50% in the top ten. This receptor was obtained from an adult with an advanced solid tumor such as melanoma, head and neck, liver or kidney cancer. This specimen consisted of CD4+ or CD8+ T cells sorted from blood, obtained in a trial of the OX40 agonist ivuxolimab.

The CDR3, as DNA: TGTGCCAGCAGCTTTGGGGCTAGCGGGGGGCGCGAGCAGTACTTC. As protein: CASSFGASGGREQYF. The V and J genes are TRBV7-9 and TRBJ2-7, with 11 positions matching TRBD2. This CDR3 spans 15 amino acids. V was clipped by 3 bases and J by 6 bases; unmatched bases: 7. CDR1 is SEHNR and CDR2 is FQNEAQ in the germline V gene (reference sequence).